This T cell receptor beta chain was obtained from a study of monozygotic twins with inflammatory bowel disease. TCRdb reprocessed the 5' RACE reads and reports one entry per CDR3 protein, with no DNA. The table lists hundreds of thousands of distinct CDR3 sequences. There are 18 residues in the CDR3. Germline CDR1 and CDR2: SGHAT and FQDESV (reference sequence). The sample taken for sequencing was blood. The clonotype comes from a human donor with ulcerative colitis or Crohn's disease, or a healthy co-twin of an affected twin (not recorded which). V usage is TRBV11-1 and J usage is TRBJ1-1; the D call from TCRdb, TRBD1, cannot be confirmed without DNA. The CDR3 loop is CASSFRGGAIGGRTEAFF.